These T cell receptor beta chains were read from a single sample in a study of long-term antiretroviral therapy in people with HIV. The protocol was immunoSEQ multiplex PCR, while the TCRdb copy is restricted to in-frame clones and leaves out a portion. The data hold some 40,000 clones, with about 94% observed a single time. The sequences come from unsorted PBMCs, collected around 9.2 years after starting antiretroviral therapy. Receptors originate from a young man with HIV. The CDR3 runs from the conserved cysteine through the conserved F or W. D genes are given only for firm matches. The size entry is marked missing in some rows and otherwise reads once, few, many or a size class.

-	TRBV2	TRBD1	TRBJ1-2	CASSEARDRDGYTF	TGTGCCAGCAGTGAGGCGAGGGACAGGGATGGCTACACCTTC
-	TRBV5-1	TRBD1	TRBJ2-7	CASKNPGQGAGYF	TGCGCCAGCAAAAACCCAGGACAGGGGGCAGGGTACTTC
-	TRBV7-6	-	TRBJ1-1	CASSSGHTEAFF	TGTGCCAGCAGCTCCGGCCACACTGAAGCTTTCTTT
-	TRBV4-2	-	TRBJ2-7	CASSWDFQYEQYF	TGTGCCAGCAGCTGGGACTTCCAATACGAGCAGTACTTC
-	TRBV4-1	TRBD2	TRBJ2-5	CASSQTKSGEWTQYF	TGCGCCAGCAGCCAAACAAAGAGCGGGGAGTGGACCCAGTACTTC
once	TRBV4-1	TRBD2	TRBJ2-2	CASSHRPGLAEIFTGELFF	TGCGCCAGCAGCCACCGACCCGGACTAGCTGAAATATTTACCGGGGAGCTGTTTTTT
-	TRBV2	TRBD1	TRBJ1-6	CAGQGYNSPLHF	TGTGCCGGACAGGGTTATAATTCACCCCTCCACTTT
-	TRBV19	-	TRBJ1-2	CASSMGVKGGYTF	TGTGCCAGTAGTATGGGGGTAAAAGGCGGCTACACCTTC
-	TRBV5-6	-	TRBJ1-4	CASSPGGGEGKLFF	TGTGCCAGCAGCCCCGGTGGGGGCGAAGGAAAACTGTTTTTT
-	TRBV19	-	TRBJ2-3	CASRGGQLDTQYF	TGTGCCAGTAGAGGGGGGCAACTAGATACGCAGTATTTT
-	TRBV9	-	TRBJ2-2	CASSVGLGVWTGSGTGELFF	TGTGCCAGCAGCGTAGGCCTAGGGGTGTGGACAGGTAGCGGCACCGGGGAGCTGTTTTTT
-	TRBV6-1	-	TRBJ2-7	CASSEGVGAPYEQYF	TGTGCCAGCAGTGAAGGTGTAGGGGCCCCCTACGAGCAGTACTTC
-	TRBV11-2	-	TRBJ1-1	CASSLGFEAFF	TGTGCCAGCAGCCTCGGGTTTGAAGCTTTCTTT
-	TRBV30	-	TRBJ2-2	CAWSPPMGTGELFF	TGTGCCTGGAGTCCCCCGATGGGCACCGGGGAGCTGTTTTTT
-	TRBV2	-	TRBJ2-1	CASSGLVNEQFF	TGTGCCAGCAGTGGACTAGTGAATGAGCAGTTCTTC
-	TRBV2	-	TRBJ1-1	CGGAGLFTEAFF	TGTGGGGGTGCGGGTCTATTCACTGAAGCTTTCTTT
-	TRBV7-3	-	TRBJ2-7	CASSPSPPYEQYF	TGTGCCAGCAGCCCAAGTCCCCCTTACGAGCAGTACTTC
once	TRBV6-1	-	TRBJ2-5	CASYGQSDGETQYF	TGTGCCAGCTATGGACAGTCGGACGGAGAGACCCAGTACTTC
-	TRBV11-2	-	TRBJ1-2	CASSLVHKEDGYTF	TGTGCCAGCAGCTTAGTGCACAAGGAAGATGGCTACACCTTC
-	TRBV7-9	-	TRBJ2-2	CASSLVVPGELFF	TGTGCCAGCAGCTTAGTAGTACCGGGGGAGCTGTTTTTT
medium-sized	TRBV5-1	-	TRBJ1-1	CASSLETNTEAFF	TGCGCCAGCAGCTTAGAGACGAACACTGAAGCTTTCTTT
-	TRBV10-2	TRBD1	TRBJ2-7	CASETGYEQYF	TGCGCCAGCGAGACAGGGTACGAGCAGTACTTC
-	TRBV6-6	-	TRBJ2-1	CASSYRGGYEQFF	TGTGCCAGCAGTTACAGGGGGGGTTATGAGCAGTTCTTC
-	TRBV4-2	-	TRBJ2-1	CASSQEGLASNYNEQFF	TGTGCCAGCAGCCAAGAAGGCCTAGCGTCAAATTACAATGAGCAGTTCTTC
-	TRBV15	TRBD1	TRBJ2-2	CATSTQPGQGTGGELFF	TGTGCCACCAGCACTCAACCGGGACAGGGGACGGGCGGGGAGCTGTTTTTT
-	TRBV4-1	TRBD1	TRBJ2-3	CASSQDKGAGTQYF	TGCGCCAGCAGCCAAGATAAGGGGGCAGGTACGCAGTATTTT
once	TRBV28	-	TRBJ2-2	CASRGGDANTGELFF	TGTGCCAGCAGAGGAGGGGACGCGAACACCGGGGAGCTGTTTTTT
-	TRBV7-8	TRBD2	TRBJ2-6	CASSSSGLAGGLTGANVLTF	TGTGCCAGCAGCTCAAGCGGACTAGCGGGGGGGCTGACTGGGGCCAACGTCCTGACTTTC
-	TRBV5-6	TRBD1	TRBJ1-2	CASSGGQPNYGYTF	TGTGCCAGCAGCGGGGGACAGCCTAACTATGGCTACACCTTC
once	TRBV7-9	-	TRBJ2-1	CASSTRGDEQFF	TGTGCCAGCAGCACTAGGGGGGATGAGCAGTTCTTC
-	TRBV25-1	TRBD2	TRBJ2-5	CASSDPKELAAQETQYF	TGTGCCAGCAGTGACCCTAAAGAGCTAGCGGCCCAAGAGACCCAGTACTTC
-	TRBV29-1	-	TRBJ2-2	CSGLLGWGPLSTGELFF	TGCAGCGGCCTTCTAGGATGGGGGCCCTTATCTACCGGGGAGCTGTTTTTT
-	TRBV5-8	-	TRBJ2-5	CASSSRQIQETQYF	TGTGCCAGCAGCTCCAGACAGATTCAAGAGACCCAGTACTTC
once	TRBV29-1	TRBD1	TRBJ1-5	CSARQGGNQPQHF	TGCAGCGCCCGACAGGGTGGCAATCAGCCCCAGCATTTT
-	TRBV5-1	-	TRBJ2-7	CASSPPTTGGYEQYF	TGCGCCAGCAGCCCCCCGACGACAGGAGGATACGAGCAGTACTTC
-	TRBV28	-	TRBJ1-1	CASSFPPRGAEAFF	TGTGCCAGCAGTTTCCCACCCCGGGGGGCCGAAGCTTTCTTT
-	TRBV30	TRBD1	TRBJ1-2	CAWIGQGGFGYGYTF	TGTGCCTGGATTGGACAGGGAGGGTTTGGCTATGGCTACACCTTC
-	TRBV10-3	-	TRBJ2-7	CAISREGQGIFHEQYF	TGTGCCATCAGTCGGGAGGGACAGGGAATATTCCACGAGCAGTACTTC
-	TRBV18	-	TRBJ1-2	CASSPAARHGYTF	TGTGCCAGCTCACCTGCGGCTCGACATGGCTACACCTTC
-	TRBV11-2	-	TRBJ2-1	CASSLSRGLASYNEQFF	TGTGCCAGCAGCTTATCTCGGGGGCTAGCCTCCTACAATGAGCAGTTCTTC
-	TRBV5-1	-	TRBJ2-3	CASSLQVASTDTQYF	TGCGCCAGCAGCTTGCAGGTGGCAAGCACAGATACGCAGTATTTT
-	TRBV7-2	-	TRBJ2-3	CASSLGPNTDTQYF	TGTGCCAGCAGCTTAGGGCCAAACACAGATACGCAGTATTTT
-	TRBV5-1	TRBD1	TRBJ2-1	CASSHRTGFGVDEQFF	TGCGCCAGCAGCCACCGGACAGGGTTTGGGGTCGATGAGCAGTTCTTC
-	TRBV2	TRBD2	TRBJ2-1	CASSASGGASNEQFF	TGTGCCAGCAGCGCAAGCGGGGGGGCCTCCAATGAGCAGTTCTTC
-	TRBV5-1	-	TRBJ1-4	CASSFRGGELFF	TGCGCCAGCAGCTTCCGTGGGGGGGAACTGTTTTTT
-	TRBV11-2	-	TRBJ1-2	CASSLSNVNYGYTF	TGTGCCAGCAGCCTTAGTAACGTTAACTATGGCTACACCTTC
-	TRBV11-1	-	TRBJ2-7	CASRTTGSSYEQYF	TGTGCCAGCAGAACTACCGGGTCCTCCTACGAGCAGTACTTC
-	TRBV28	-	TRBJ2-7	CASSFPPWQGTTYEQYF	TGTGCCAGCAGTTTCCCCCCATGGCAGGGTACCACCTACGAGCAGTACTTC
-	TRBV2	TRBD1	TRBJ1-5	CASSERWQGENQPQHF	TGTGCCAGCAGTGAAAGGTGGCAGGGGGAGAATCAGCCCCAGCATTTT
-	TRBV18	-	TRBJ1-3	CASSPGSLFPSGNTIYF	TGTGCCAGCTCACCTGGGAGTCTGTTTCCCTCTGGAAACACCATATATTTT